A single sample gave rise to the 25 T cell receptor beta chains below, sequenced in a study of Ad26.COV2.S vaccination and SARS-CoV-2 variants. As to treatment: over 15 received Ad26.COV2.S at low or high dose, single or two shots; roughly five received placebo; per-sample allocation not given. Day 63 following the first vaccine or placebo injection was when the samples were taken. Using immunoSEQ multiplex PCR, the repertoire was profiled, and TCRdb retains in-frame clones only, with some absent. The sample includes about 250,000 clones, roughly nine tenths of them seen just once. The input for sequencing was peripheral blood, taken in a trial of Ad26.COV2.S vaccine versus placebo. These receptors were obtained from a person between 18 and 65 years old who received the Ad26.COV2.S COVID-19 vaccine or a placebo.

DNA for the CDR3: TGCAGCGTTGAAGATATCAGGGTAGGAGCTTTCTTT. It translates to CSVEDIRVGAFF. The genes are TRBV29-1 and TRBJ1-1; the D gene is possibly TRBD1 (5 bases). Per germline, CDR1 SQVTM and CDR2 ANQGSEA. Trimming took 0 bases from V and 10 from J, leaving 12 bases between them. CDR3 length equals 12 residues.

V usage is TRBV6-6 and J usage is TRBJ1-2, with D tentatively TRBD1 (6 bases). V shed 0 bases and J shed 7 bases, with 12 bases lying between them. Germline assignment: CDR1 MNHNY and CDR2 SVGAGI (reference sequence). CDR3 length equals 14 residues. CDR3 DNA: TGTGCCAGCAGTTACTCGATACAGGGCGGTGGCTACACCTTC. Translated, it gives CASSYSIQGGGYTF.

The V gene is TRBV10-1, the J gene TRBJ1-5; D is ambiguous. The length of the CDR3 is 16 residues. Germline V lookup: CDR1 WNHNN, CDR2 SYGVQD (reference sequence). V lost 0 bases and J 0 bases, leaving 9 bases between the germline ends. CDR3 nucleotide sequence: TGCGCCAGCAGTGAGTCTTACTTTTATAGCAATCAGCCCCAGCATTTT. Translated, it gives CASSESYFYSNQPQHF.

The gene calls are TRBV3-1 (or the pseudogene TRBV3-2) and TRBJ2-1, with 7 nucleotides matching TRBD1. CDR1 and CDR2 from the germline V gene are LGHDT and YNNKEL (reference sequence). The CDR3 is 16 residues long. V was clipped by 4 bases and J by 4 bases; unmatched bases: 10. The CDR3 is CASSPPGQKLYNEQFF. In DNA form, the CDR3 reads TGTGCCAGCAGCCCCCCGGGACAGAAGTTGTACAATGAGCAGTTCTTC.

The V call is TRBV4-1, the J call TRBJ1-1, with 12 positions matching TRBD1. Germline V gene sequence: CDR1 MGHRA, CDR2 YSYEKL. The trim removed 4 bases at V and 3 bases at J, leaving 12 bases unmatched. The CDR3 contains 18 residues. The CDR3 nucleotides are TGCGCCAGCAGCCCCGGGGGACAGGGGGCGTCTAGTGACACTGAAGCTTTCTTT. This encodes CASSPGGQGASSDTEAFF.

In this sample, this clone turned up once. The chain links TRBV3-1 (or the pseudogene TRBV3-2) to TRBJ2-1; 7 nucleotides align to TRBD2. CDR3 length: 15 residues. The germline V gene has CDR1 LGHDT and CDR2 YNNKEL (reference sequence). After removal of 1 base from V and 0 bases from J, the junction contained 0 bases not matched to a gene. The CDR3 sequence: CASSQGGSSYNEQFF. The CDR3 coding sequence is TGTGCCAGCAGCCAAGGCGGGAGCTCCTACAATGAGCAGTTCTTC.

V is TRBV6-5 and J is TRBJ1-2, with 9 bases lining up with TRBD1. Germline CDR1 is MNHEY and CDR2 is SVGAGI. V was clipped by 5 bases and J by 4 bases; unmatched bases: 8. CDR3 length: 15 residues. CDR3 sequence (DNA): TGTGCCAGCAGTCCCCGGGACAGGGTTTCCTATGGCTACACCTTC. Amino acids: CASSPRDRVSYGYTF.

V gene TRBV7-2 combines with J gene TRBJ2-2, with 10 nucleotides matching TRBD2. This CDR3 spans 16 amino acids. V shed 2 bases and J 0 bases; nucleotides not matched to a gene: 0. In germline, CDR1 is SGHTA, CDR2 FQGNSA. The CDR3 protein is CASSLTSGTNTGELFF. The CDR3 bases are TGTGCCAGCAGCTTAACTAGCGGGACGAACACCGGGGAGCTGTTTTTT.

The chain employs TRBV6-2 or TRBV6-3 and TRBJ2-7, with TRBD2 identical over 11 bases. Germline loops: CDR1 MNHEY, CDR2 SVGEGT. The CDR3 length is 20 residues. V shed 2 bases and J 0 bases; nucleotides not matched to a gene: 15. The CDR3 DNA sequence: TGTGCCAGCAGTTACCCGTCACTAGGGACTAGCGGCTGGGGCTCCTACGAGCAGTACTTC. It translates to CASSYPSLGTSGWGSYEQYF.

The chain is built from TRBV7-2 and TRBJ1-1; TRBD1 matches at 7 bases. The CDR3 has 13 amino acids. J lost 8 bases, V lost 0 bases, and 3 bases had no gene match. Germline loops: CDR1 SGHTA, CDR2 FQGNSA. In DNA, the CDR3 is TGTGCCAGCAGCTTAGCACCGGACAGGGAAGCTTTCTTT. Encoded protein: CASSLAPDREAFF. Filled out from reference TRBV7-2 and TRBJ1-1, the complete variable domain reads GAGVSQSPSNKVTEKGKDVELRCDPISGHTALYWYRQSLGQGLEFLIYFQGNSAPDKSGLPSDRFSAERTGGSVSTLTIQRTQQEDSAVYLCASSLAPDREAFFGQGTRLTVV.

This clone was observed once. The chain combines TRBV5-6 with TRBJ1-3; no clear D gene. This CDR3 has 14 amino acids. The germline gives CDR1 SGHDT, CDR2 YYEEEE. V lost 2 bases and J lost 2, with 8 bases in between. The CDR3 bases are TGTGCCAGCAGCTTACAGTTTACTGGAAACACCATATATTTT. Translation: CASSLQFTGNTIYF. Full variable domain (missing parts from reference TRBV5-6 and TRBJ1-3): DAGVTQSPTHLIKTRGQQVTLRCSPKSGHDTVSWYQQALGQGPQFIFQYYEEEERQRGNFPDRFSGHQFPNYSSELNVNALLLGDSALYLCASSLQFTGNTIYFGEGSWLTVV.

This chain joins TRBV19 and TRBJ2-5; TRBD2 matches at 8 bases. Germline V gives CDR1 LNHDA, CDR2 SQIVND (reference sequence). With V trimmed by 1 base and J by 4 bases, 8 bases remained unmatched. This CDR3 is 16 amino acids long. Written as DNA, the CDR3 is TGTGCCAGTAGTATAGTCGGAAGGACTAGCAGAGAGACCCAGTACTTC. Translation gives CASSIVGRTSRETQYF.

The V gene is TRBV9, the J gene TRBJ1-2; 8 bases align to TRBD1. CDR1 and CDR2 (germline): SGDLS, YYNGEE. Losses at the gene ends were 3 bases for V and 5 bases for J; bases not matched to a gene: 6. This CDR3 comprises 14 residues. This CDR3 reads CASSAGQGVYGYTF. CDR3 sequence (DNA): TGTGCCAGCAGCGCAGGACAGGGCGTATATGGCTACACCTTC.

The chain recombines TRBV30 with TRBJ1-1; no reliable D call. This CDR3 has 14 amino acids. V shed 5 bases and J shed 1 base, with 14 bases lying between them. CDR1 is GTSNPN and CDR2 is SVGIG in the germline V gene (reference sequence). CDR3 sequence: CAWGWSVSNTEAFF. DNA of the CDR3: TGTGCCTGGGGGTGGTCGGTATCGAACACTGAAGCTTTCTTT.

The chain joins TRBV7-9 to TRBJ1-5; D gene ambiguous. V dropped 3 bases and J dropped 5 bases, with 5 bases sitting between them. Germline CDR1 and CDR2: SEHNR and FQNEAQ (reference sequence). The CDR3 is made up of 12 amino acids. The CDR3 is CASSFTDQPQHF. In DNA form, the CDR3 reads TGTGCCAGCAGCTTTACGGATCAGCCCCAGCATTTT.

The chain uses TRBV11-2 and TRBJ2-7; no clear D gene. The CDR3 is 12 amino acids. V lost 2 bases to trimming and J lost 3 bases, with 5 bases between them. Germline CDR1 and CDR2: SGHAT and FQNNGV. The CDR3 spells CASSLNSYEQYF. The CDR3 nucleotides read TGTGCCAGCAGCTTAAACAGCTACGAGCAGTACTTC.

This chain links TRBV20-1 with TRBJ1-2; no reliable D call. Germline V gene sequence: CDR1 DFQATT, CDR2 SNEGSKA (reference sequence). This CDR3 is built from 11 residues. Trimming left V 3 bases short and J 7 bases short, with 9 bases between. The CDR3 sequence is CSASHESGYTF. CDR3 nucleotide sequence: TGCAGTGCTAGTCACGAGAGTGGCTACACCTTC.

The chain joins TRBV11-3 to TRBJ2-1; 15 bases agree with TRBD2. This CDR3 has 16 amino acids. With 5 bases clipped from V and 9 bases from J, the junction kept 8 bases outside the gene matches. Per germline, CDR1 SGHNT and CDR2 YENEEA. The CDR3 sequence: CASSQPGLAGGVEQFF. The DNA of the CDR3 is TGTGCCAGCAGCCAGCCGGGACTAGCGGGAGGTGTTGAGCAGTTCTTC.

In DNA form, the CDR3 reads TGCGCCACCGCGACAGGGAAAATGAACACCGGGGAGCTGTTTTTT. Translated, it gives CATATGKMNTGELFF. V gene TRBV10-1 combines with J gene TRBJ2-2; TRBD1 matches at 7 bases. With 10 bases clipped from V and 1 base from J, the junction kept 9 bases outside the gene matches. The CDR3 is made up of 15 amino acids. CDR1 is WNHNN, CDR2 SYGVQD, per germline (reference sequence).

The gene calls are TRBV6-6 and TRBJ2-3, with 8 positions matching TRBD2. Germline CDR1 MNHNY, CDR2 SVGAGI (reference sequence). J gave up 0 bases and V 6 bases, and 8 bases lay outside the gene matches. CDR3 size: 16 residues. The CDR3 coding sequence is TGTGCCAGCAGAAAACTAGCGGCCCAAAGCACAGATACGCAGTATTTT. Its protein is CASRKLAAQSTDTQYF.

The chain employs TRBV7-9 and TRBJ2-2, with TRBD1 as a possible D gene (6 bases). Germline V gene data show CDR1 as SEHNR and CDR2 as FQNEAQ (reference sequence). The CDR3 totals 14 residues. Trimming shortened V by 4 bases and J by 0 bases, and 6 bases separated the two germline ends. CDR3 nucleotide sequence: TGTGCCAGCAGCTACAGGGCGAACACCGGGGAGCTGTTTTTT. Protein sequence: CASSYRANTGELFF.

The genes are TRBV11-2 and TRBJ2-4, with D possibly being TRBD2 (6 bases). Per germline, CDR1 SGHAT and CDR2 FQNNGV. This CDR3 contains 14 residues. With 3 bases removed from V and 4 bases from J, the gap between germline ends came to 10 bases. The DNA for the CDR3 is TGTGCCAGCAGCTTCGGGAGCTTGAAAAACATTCAGTACTTC. Translating it yields CASSFGSLKNIQYF.

The gene calls are TRBV15 and TRBJ2-4; D remains ambiguous. CDR1 and CDR2 (germline): LNHNV, YYDKDF (reference sequence). V gave up 2 bases and J gave up 0 bases, with 5 bases separating them. This CDR3 contains 14 residues. The CDR3 region has the DNA TGTGCCACCAGCAGAATGGGAGCCAAAAACATTCAGTACTTC. Its translation: CATSRMGAKNIQYF. The full variable domain, with the rest looked up from reference TRBV15 and TRBJ2-4, is DAMVIQNPRYQVTQFGKPVTLSCSQTLNHNVMYWYQQKSSQAPKLLFHYYDKDFNNEADTPDNFQSRRPNTSFCFLDIRSPGLGDTAMYLCATSRMGAKNIQYFGAGTRLSVL.

The V and J genes are TRBV5-8 and TRBJ2-7; D unclear. The CDR3 covers 14 residues. Looked up from germline, CDR1 is SGHTS and CDR2 is YDEGEE. The V gene lost 4 bases and the J gene lost 3 bases, with 14 bases spanning the gap. CDR3: CASSRGWVLYEQYF. The CDR3 nucleotides read TGTGCCAGCAGCAGAGGATGGGTCCTCTACGAGCAGTACTTC.

The chain couples TRBV30 to TRBJ2-5; TRBD1 or TRBD2 may be the D gene (6 bases each). Per the germline V gene, CDR1 is GTSNPN and CDR2 is SVGIG (reference sequence). The V gene lost 0 bases and the J gene lost 5 bases, with 10 bases spanning the gap. CDR3 length: 13 residues. CDR3 coding DNA: TGTGCCTGGAGTGTACGAGGGGGGGAGACCCAGTACTTC. It is translated as CAWSVRGGETQYF.